The text below deals with one T cell receptor (beta chain). This specimen belongs to a study of blood T cell repertoires in COVID-19. Study-wide context: Samples came from the United States, Italy and Spain, spanning acute and convalescent COVID-19.

The CDR3 sequence is 14 residues long. Trimming took 1 base from V and 14 from J, leaving 15 bases between them. Germline CDR1 reads SGHVS; CDR2 reads FQNEAQ. Original processing methods: From reference gene primer amplification, estimates of nucleated cell counts were derived. Produced via immunoSEQ multiplex PCR; TCRdb's table is partial and in-frame only. The V and J calls and clone size were taken over from that table, and D and trimming were inferred from the DNA. The data contain more than 150,000 clones, approximately 84% of them singletons. V and J are TRBV7-8 and TRBJ1-6, with unresolved D. The specimen sequenced was peripheral blood. This TCR derives from a young man with active or convalescent COVID-19. The CDR3 DNA reads TGTGCCAGCAGCTTAGAACCGGGGATTGGCACCCTCCACTTT. Amino acids: CASSLEPGIGTLHF.